The clone carrying this T cell receptor (beta chain) came up many times. Its specificity is unknown. Using a J-beta primer mix together with a sample-barcoded 5' primer, a second PCR was run for about 6 to 11 cycles. TCRdb processed the 5' RACE reads anew with MiXCR; each CDR3 protein has one entry. This sample has around 800,000 distinct CDR3 sequences, with 46% found just once. Germline CDR1 is KGHSY and CDR2 is FQNENV. Trimming cost V 4 bases and J 7 bases, with 13 bases left between them. The CDR3 sequence is 14 residues long. The sample is drawn from a study of blood T cells in healthy people across ages. Study overall: Template switching recovered approximately one barcoded beta molecule for every two T cells. Findings and caveats of the study: Estimates based on one million T cells were treated as lower bounds. Older age went with lower TCR beta diversity per million T cells, in a roughly linear way. It was found that TCR beta diversity correlated strongly with the percentage of naive T cells.

The chain joins TRBV16 to TRBJ1-4; no clear D. The specimen sequenced was blood. The clonotype was recovered from a man older than 75 in good health. The CDR3 protein is CASSPDWRSEKLFF. In DNA form, the CDR3 reads TGTGCCAGCAGCCCGGACTGGAGAAGTGAAAAACTGTTTTTT.